The rows below give T cell receptor beta chains drawn from one sample of a study of CD8 T cells in ankylosing spondylitis. One entry per CDR3 protein results from TCRdb running MiXCR on the 5' RACE reads. The sample includes tens of thousands of distinct CDR3 sequences, around 6.2% seen only once; the top ten take less than 15%. The source material was blood, either unsorted or a sorted T cell fraction (not recorded which). The receptors shown here come from a male donor with ankylosing spondylitis or in good health (not recorded which). Each CDR3 is given without its conserved first and last residue. The order of the fields is V gene, D gene, J gene, CDR3 protein. D genes are given only for firm matches.

V gene: TRBV7-3; D gene: TRBD1; J gene: TRBJ1-5; CDR3 protein: ASSRQGNQPQH
V gene: TRBV7-2; D gene: NA; J gene: TRBJ2-3; CDR3 protein: ASSWRQASSTDTQY
V gene: TRBV10-2; D gene: TRBD2; J gene: TRBJ2-7; CDR3 protein: ATTSGTPLFEQY
V gene: TRBV4-2; D gene: TRBD1; J gene: TRBJ2-3; CDR3 protein: ASSQSTSGTGLRGTQY
V gene: TRBV4-1; D gene: NA; J gene: TRBJ2-7; CDR3 protein: ASSHQSIAGSPYEQY
V gene: TRBV9; D gene: NA; J gene: TRBJ1-5; CDR3 protein: ASSPGPGLGNQPQH
V gene: TRBV5-1; D gene: NA; J gene: TRBJ2-3; CDR3 protein: ASSGPGRDTQY
V gene: TRBV14; D gene: NA; J gene: TRBJ1-2; CDR3 protein: ASSQVGDRRGYGYT
V gene: TRBV4-3; D gene: NA; J gene: TRBJ1-3; CDR3 protein: ASSQDGGRSGNTIY
V gene: TRBV6-6; D gene: NA; J gene: TRBJ1-1; CDR3 protein: ASSYTQNTEAF
V gene: TRBV6-2/TRBV6-3; D gene: NA; J gene: TRBJ2-7; CDR3 protein: ASSSGTLYLPTIREQY
V gene: TRBV24-1; D gene: NA; J gene: TRBJ2-1; CDR3 protein: ATSDPWGNYPYNEQF
V gene: TRBV9; D gene: NA; J gene: TRBJ2-1; CDR3 protein: ASSGTGGLTYNEQF
V gene: TRBV20-1; D gene: TRBD2; J gene: TRBJ2-7; CDR3 protein: SVAGVEAGVDEQY
V gene: TRBV27; D gene: NA; J gene: TRBJ1-1; CDR3 protein: ASSLSWTGNTEAF
V gene: TRBV7-8; D gene: TRBD2; J gene: TRBJ2-2; CDR3 protein: ASSGDYGGELF
V gene: TRBV4-1; D gene: TRBD2; J gene: TRBJ2-1; CDR3 protein: ASSQVVAGGSYEQF
V gene: TRBV5-1; D gene: NA; J gene: TRBJ2-3; CDR3 protein: ASSLTGTSTDTQY